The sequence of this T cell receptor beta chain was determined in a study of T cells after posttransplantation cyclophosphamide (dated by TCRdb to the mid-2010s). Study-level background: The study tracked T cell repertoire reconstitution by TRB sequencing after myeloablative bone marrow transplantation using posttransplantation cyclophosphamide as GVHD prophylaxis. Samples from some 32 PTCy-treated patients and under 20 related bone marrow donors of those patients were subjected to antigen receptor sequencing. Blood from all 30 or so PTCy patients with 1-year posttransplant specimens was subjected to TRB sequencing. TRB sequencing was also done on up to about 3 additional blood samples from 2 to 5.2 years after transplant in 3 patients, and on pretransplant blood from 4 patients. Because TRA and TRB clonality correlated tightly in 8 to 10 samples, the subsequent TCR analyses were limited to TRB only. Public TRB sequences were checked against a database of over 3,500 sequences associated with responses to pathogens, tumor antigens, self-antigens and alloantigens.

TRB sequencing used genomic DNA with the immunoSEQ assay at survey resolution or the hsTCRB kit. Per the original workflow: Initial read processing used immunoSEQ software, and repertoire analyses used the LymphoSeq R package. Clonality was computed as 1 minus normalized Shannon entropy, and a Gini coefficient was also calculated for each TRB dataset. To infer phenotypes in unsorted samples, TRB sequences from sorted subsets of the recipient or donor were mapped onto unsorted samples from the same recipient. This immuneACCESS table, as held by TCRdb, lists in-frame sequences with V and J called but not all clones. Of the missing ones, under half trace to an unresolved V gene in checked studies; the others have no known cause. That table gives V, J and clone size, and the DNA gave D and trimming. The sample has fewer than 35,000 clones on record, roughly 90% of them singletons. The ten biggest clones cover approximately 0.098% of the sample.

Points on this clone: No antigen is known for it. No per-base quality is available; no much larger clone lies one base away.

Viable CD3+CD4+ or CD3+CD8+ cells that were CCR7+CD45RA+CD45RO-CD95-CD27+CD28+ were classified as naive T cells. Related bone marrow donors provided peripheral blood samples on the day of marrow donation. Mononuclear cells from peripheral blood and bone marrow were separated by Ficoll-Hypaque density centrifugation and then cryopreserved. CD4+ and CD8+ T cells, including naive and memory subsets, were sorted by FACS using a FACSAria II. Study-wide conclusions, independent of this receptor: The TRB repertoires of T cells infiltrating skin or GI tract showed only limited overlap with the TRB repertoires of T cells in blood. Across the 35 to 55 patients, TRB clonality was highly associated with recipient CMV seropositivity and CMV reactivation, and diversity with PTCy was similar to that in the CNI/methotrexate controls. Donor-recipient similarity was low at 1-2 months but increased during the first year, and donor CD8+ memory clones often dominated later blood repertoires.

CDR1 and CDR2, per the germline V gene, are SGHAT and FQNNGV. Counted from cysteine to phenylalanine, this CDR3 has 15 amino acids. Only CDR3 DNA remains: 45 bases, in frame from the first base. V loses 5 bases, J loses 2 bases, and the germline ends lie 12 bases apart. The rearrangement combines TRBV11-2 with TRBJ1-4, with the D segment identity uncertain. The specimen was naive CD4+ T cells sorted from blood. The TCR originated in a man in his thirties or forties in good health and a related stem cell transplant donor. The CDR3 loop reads CASSNRRSTNEKLFF. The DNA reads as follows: TGTGCCAGCAGCAACCGGAGGTCTACTAATGAAAAACTGTTTTTT.